This T cell receptor beta chain was found in a study of response to subunit inactivated influenza vaccine. This clonotype was detected a few times. Its antigen remains unidentified. Study-level findings and limits: Authors suggested that a seasonal influenza vaccination recruits few new T cells each time.

TCRdb reanalysed the RT-PCR reads using MiXCR and keeps one entry per CDR3 protein. The table shows around 760,000 distinct CDR3 sequences, with about 15% occurring only once. Germline CDR1 reads KGHSH; CDR2 reads LQKENI. V dropped 3 bases and J dropped 2; count of bases not matched to a gene: 5. This CDR3 comprises 15 residues. The chain employs TRBV18 and TRBJ2-3; TRBD1 matches 7 bases. The TCR originated in a man aged 50-60 years who received an inactivated influenza vaccine. Sequencing used PBMCs from blood, obtained 14 to 15 days before vaccination. Here the CDR3 DNA reads TGTGCCAGCTCACCGACAGGGCCCCTCACAGATACGCAGTATTTT. It translates to CASSPTGPLTDTQYF.